Listed here are 18 T cell receptor beta chains from one sample, sequenced in a study of blood T cells in healthy people across ages. Combining a sample-barcoded 5' primer with a J-beta primer mix, a second PCR ran for 7 to 11 cycles. TCRdb re-derived calls from the 5' RACE reads in MiXCR, one entry per CDR3 protein. The sample records about 780,000 distinct CDR3 sequences, roughly 46% being singletons. Sample: blood. These TCRs come from a man at least 80 years old in good health.

The chain links TRBV7-6 to TRBJ2-5; D unclear. Between the trimmed V and J ends, which lost 2 bases and 4 bases, there was a span of 11 bases. Germline CDR1 and CDR2: SGHVS and FNYEAQ. The CDR3 contains 14 residues. The CDR3, as DNA: TGTGCCAGCAGCTTAAACGGTCCGGTAGAGACCCAGTACTTC. Residues: CASSLNGPVETQYF. Complete variable domain (other parts from reference TRBV7-6 and TRBJ2-5): GAGVSQSPRYKVTKRGQDVALRCDPISGHVSLYWYRQALGQGPEFLTYFNYEAQQDKSGLPNDRFSAERPEGSISTLTIQRTEQRDSAMYRCASSLNGPVETQYFGPGTRLLVL.

This rearrangement joins TRBV11-3 to TRBJ2-7; possible D gene TRBD1, 5 bases. The CDR3 contains 15 residues. CDR1 is SGHNT, CDR2 YENEEA, per germline. V lost 2 bases and J lost 3, with 14 bases in between. The CDR3 reads CASSLSPGAGYEQYF. CDR3 nucleotide sequence: TGTGCCAGCAGCTTAAGTCCTGGGGCTGGCTACGAGCAGTACTTC.

The J gene is TRBJ2-3, the V gene TRBV11-2; D gene uncertain. The V gene's germline CDR1 is SGHAT and CDR2 FQNNGV. V was pared by 0 bases and J by 0 bases, with 10 bases between. The CDR3 has 16 amino acids. This chain's CDR3 is CASSLDPVSSTDTQYF. CDR3 sequence (DNA): TGTGCCAGCAGCTTAGATCCGGTTTCTAGCACAGATACGCAGTATTTT.

There are a few counts of this clonotype. The V and J genes are TRBV3-1 and TRBJ2-3; D gene uncertain. The germline V gene encodes CDR1 LGHDT and CDR2 YNNKEL (reference sequence). The CDR3 spans 13 residues. The V and J ends lost 4 bases and 6 bases respectively, with 11 bases between them. CDR3 sequence: CASSLLSADTQYF. The DNA for the CDR3 is TGTGCCAGCAGCCTACTGTCGGCGGATACGCAGTATTTT.

V and J are TRBV2 and TRBJ2-5; 11 bases match TRBD2. The better agreement between TRBJ2-7 and the DNA end casts doubt on the J call. Germline V gene data show CDR1 as SNHLY and CDR2 as FYNNEI. The CDR3 has 16 amino acids. The CDR3 loop is CASSWTSGRNQYEQYF. For the CDR3, the DNA is TGTGCCAGCAGTTGGACTAGCGGGCGTAACCAGTACGAGCAGTACTTC.

This chain links TRBV27 with TRBJ2-5; TRBD2 matches at 9 bases. CDR1 is MNHEY, CDR2 SMNVEV, per germline (reference sequence). With 6 bases clipped from V and 11 bases from J, the junction kept 13 bases outside the gene matches. The CDR3 is 14 residues long. CDR3 residues: CASRPAGGPGEQYF. The CDR3 region has the DNA TGTGCCAGCAGACCGGCGGGAGGGCCAGGTGAGCAGTACTTC.

This clonotype was observed a few times. This chain connects TRBV5-1 to TRBJ2-1, with 11 positions matching TRBD2. The CDR3 runs to 16 residues. With V trimmed by 0 bases and J by 6 bases, 5 bases remained unmatched. In germline, CDR1 is SGHRS, CDR2 YFSETQ. The CDR3 loop reads CASSLVMGTSGNEQFF. For the CDR3, the DNA is TGCGCCAGCAGCTTGGTTATGGGGACTAGCGGCAATGAGCAGTTCTTC.

CDR3 protein: CASSPDRGATNYGYTF. DNA for the CDR3: TGTGCCAGCAGCCCCGACAGGGGGGCAACTAACTATGGCTACACCTTC. This chain links TRBV7-8 with TRBJ1-2; 9 positions match TRBD1. Germline V gene lookup returns CDR1 SGHVS and CDR2 FQNEAQ. There are 16 residues in the CDR3. Trimming took 5 bases from V and 0 from J; bases not matched to a gene: 7. Full variable domain (rest looked up from reference TRBV7-8 and TRBJ1-2): GAGVSQSPRYKVAKRGQDVALRCDPISGHVSLFWYQQALGQGPEFLTYFQNEAQLDKSGLPSDRFFAERPEGSVSTLKIQRTQQEDSAVYLCASSPDRGATNYGYTFGSGTRLTVV.

Many counts were recorded for this clonotype. This sequence joins TRBV7-9 and TRBJ2-3, with D possibly being TRBD1 or TRBD2 (5 bases each). CDR1 is SEHNR and CDR2 is FQNEAQ in the germline V gene (reference sequence). The length of the CDR3 is 15 residues. The V end lost 5 bases, the J end lost 3 bases, and 15 bases lay between the germline ends. In nucleotides, the CDR3 is TGTGCCAGCAGCCCAGTCGGGGCATTAACAGATACGCAGTATTTT. Its translation: CASSPVGALTDTQYF.

The chain uses TRBV4-1 and TRBJ2-5, with 7 bases identical to TRBD1. The V gene's germline CDR1 is MGHRA and CDR2 YSYEKL. The ends lost 6 bases at V and 0 bases at J; junction bases unmatched: 4. This CDR3 contains 14 residues. The CDR3 bases are TGCGCCAGCAGAAAGACAGGGTACCAAGAGACCCAGTACTTC. Its protein product is CASRKTGYQETQYF.

As regards this clonotype: One end of the junction varies from germline; a read error may be responsible. This chain links TRBV15 with TRBJ1-5; weak D call: TRBD1 (5 bases). CDR3 length: 15 amino acids. Germline loops: CDR1 LNHNV, CDR2 YYDKDF (reference sequence). The CDR3 reads CATRRGANSNQPQHF. The CDR3, as DNA: TGTGCCACCAGGAGAGGGGCCAATAGCAATCAGCCCCAGCATTTT.

The rearrangement joins TRBV20-1 to TRBJ1-1; 8 positions match TRBD1. The trim removed 1 base at V and 6 bases at J, leaving 13 bases unmatched. CDR1 is DFQATT, CDR2 SNEGSKA, per germline (reference sequence). The CDR3 has 16 amino acids. Here the CDR3 DNA reads TGCAGTGCTAGAGCAGGGGGCGCGGCAATAAACGCTGAAGCTTTCTTT. This translates into CSARAGGAAINAEAFF.

This clonotype was found a few times. The chain combines TRBV6-5 with TRBJ2-7; a possible D gene is TRBD2 (6 bases). The CDR3 spans 16 residues. Between the trimmed V and J ends, which lost 0 bases and 5 bases, there was a span of 17 bases. Per the germline V gene, CDR1 is MNHEY and CDR2 is SVGAGI. CDR3 amino acids: CASSYSMEGGYHEQYF. CDR3 in DNA: TGTGCCAGCAGTTACTCGATGGAGGGAGGATACCACGAGCAGTACTTC.

The chain combines TRBV28 with TRBJ2-3; 10 bases are a match to TRBD1. With V trimmed by 6 bases and J by 4 bases, 10 bases remained unmatched. Germline CDR1 reads MDHEN; CDR2 reads SYDVKM. The CDR3 covers 16 residues. The CDR3 sequence: CASSSSETGGADTQYF. The CDR3 DNA follows: TGTGCCAGCAGCTCGTCAGAGACAGGGGGCGCAGATACGCAGTATTTT. Drawing the rest from reference TRBV28 and TRBJ2-3, the complete variable domain is DVKVTQSSRYLVKRTGEKVFLECVQDMDHENMFWYRQDPGLGLRLIYFSYDVKMKEKGDIPEGYSVSREKKERFSLILESASTNQTSMYLCASSSSETGGADTQYFGPGTRLTVL.

This clonotype was recorded a few times. The J gene is TRBJ2-5, the V gene TRBV29-1; 12 bases fit TRBD2. Germline V CDR1 and CDR2: SQVTM, ANQGSEA. V lost 6 bases, J lost 11 bases, and 28 bases stayed unmatched. The CDR3 extends over 19 amino acids. The CDR3 region has the DNA TGCAGCGTGCTTCTAGCGGGAGGGCTCGAATCCCAGGAATATCTCGGACAGTACTTC. It codes for CSVLLAGGLESQEYLGQYF.

The J gene is TRBJ2-5, the V gene TRBV20-1; 8 bases align to TRBD2. V shed 5 bases, J shed 4 bases, and the junction held 6 bases outside the gene matches. Germline-derived CDR1 and CDR2 are DFQATT and SNEGSKA (reference sequence). There are 13 residues in the CDR3. In DNA, the CDR3 is TGCAGTGCTCGCCTAGCGGGTCGAGAGACCCAGTACTTC. This encodes CSARLAGRETQYF.

This CDR3 reads CASSLYPGQGVETQYF. In nucleotides, the CDR3 is TGTGCCAGCAGCTTGTATCCGGGACAGGGGGTAGAGACCCAGTACTTC. V gene TRBV5-6 combines with J gene TRBJ2-5, with 11 nucleotides matching TRBD1. This CDR3 has 16 residues. Germline CDR1 is SGHDT and CDR2 is YYEEEE. With 1 base clipped from V and 4 bases from J, the junction kept 6 bases outside the gene matches.

The V gene is TRBV7-6, the J gene TRBJ1-5; 9 positions match TRBD1. The CDR3 runs to 17 residues. With V trimmed by 5 bases and J by 7 bases, 15 bases remained unmatched. Germline assignment: CDR1 SGHVS and CDR2 FNYEAQ. The CDR3 bases are TGTGCCAGCAGCCGAGAACCGGGACAGGGAGGAAGGCAGCCCCAGCATTTT. The encoded protein is CASSREPGQGGRQPQHF.